These T cell receptor beta chains were read from a single sample in a study of blood T cell repertoires in COVID-19. Profiling relied on immunoSEQ multiplex PCR, and the TCRdb table lists in-frame clones only, not all of them. The data hold approximately 240,000 clones, with 65% to 85% observed a single time. The specimen was peripheral blood. The receptors here all came from a human donor in a cohort sampled during active COVID-19. Both conserved end residues are part of each CDR3. A D gene is named only where the DNA matches it firmly. For some rows the clone size is stated as once, few or many, or as a class when expanded; others skip it.

j_call | v_call | clone_size | d_call | cdr3_nt | cdr3_aa
TRBJ1-2 | TRBV4-1 | NA | NA | TGCGCCAGCAGCCAAGCCCAGGTTAATAACTATGGCTACACCTTC | CASSQAQVNNYGYTF
TRBJ2-7 | TRBV11-2 | NA | TRBD1 | TGTGCCAGCAGCCCGATTAAAAACGACAGGGGACTCACCTACGAGCAGTACTTC | CASSPIKNDRGLTYEQYF
TRBJ2-1 | TRBV5-4 | NA | TRBD2 | TGTGCCAGCAGTAGAGGGACTAGCGGGTCCTTTAGGGAGCAGTTCTTC | CASSRGTSGSFREQFF
TRBJ2-2 | TRBV9 | NA | TRBD2 | TGTGCCAGCAGCCTGACTAGCGGGGGGCCCAACACCGGGGAGCTGTTTTTT | CASSLTSGGPNTGELFF
TRBJ2-1 | TRBV7-2 | NA | NA | TGTGCCAGCAGCTTGCTTCGAGGCTCCTACAATGAGCAGTTCTTC | CASSLLRGSYNEQFF
TRBJ1-1 | TRBV9 | NA | NA | TGTGCCAGCAGCTCTCAGGAGGTTACTGAAGCTTTCTTT | CASSSQEVTEAFF
TRBJ1-6 | TRBV5-1 | once | NA | TGCGCCAGCAGCTTGGGGCAGGAGGATTCACCCCTCCACTTT | CASSLGQEDSPLHF
TRBJ2-7 | TRBV19 | NA | TRBD1 | TGTGCCAGTAGTATAGGGGACAGGAGTCTCTACGAGCAGTACTTC | CASSIGDRSLYEQYF
TRBJ1-4 | TRBV9 | NA | NA | TGTGCCAGCAGCGTCCCGGGTGAAAAACTGTTTTTT | CASSVPGEKLFF
TRBJ1-1 | TRBV5-1 | NA | NA | TGCGCCAGCAGCCCGTTCCCAGGGGAAGAGTACACTGAAGCTTTCTTT | CASSPFPGEEYTEAFF
TRBJ2-1 | TRBV18 | NA | TRBD2 | TGTGCCAGCTCACCCGGGACTAGCCTTAGTAATGAGCAGTTCTTC | CASSPGTSLSNEQFF
TRBJ2-3 | TRBV10-2 | NA | NA | TGCGCCAGCAGTGAACTAGACGTGGATACGCAGTATTTT | CASSELDVDTQYF
TRBJ2-4 | TRBV19 | NA | TRBD1 | TGTGCCAGTAGCATCTCCAGAAGAAGGGACAGACTACTAGCCAAAAACATTCAGTACTTC | CASSISRRRDRLLAKNIQYF
TRBJ2-1 | TRBV11-3 | NA | TRBD2 | TGTGCCAGCAGCCCGCCCTTGGCTAGCGGGAGGAATGAGCAGTTCTTC | CASSPPLASGRNEQFF
TRBJ2-7 | TRBV30 | NA | NA | TGTGCCTGGAGGGCAGCCTACGAGCAGTACTTC | CAWRAAYEQYF
TRBJ2-5 | TRBV11-1 | few | NA | TGTGCCAGCAGCCTTGGGTCGGGGAGAGGTGAGACCCAGTACTTC | CASSLGSGRGETQYF
TRBJ1-5 | TRBV27 | NA | TRBD1 | TGTGCCAGCAGGCAGACAGGGAGCAATCAGCCCCAGCATTTT | CASRQTGSNQPQHF
TRBJ2-1 | TRBV19 | NA | NA | TGTGCCGCCCGGGGGTACAATGAGCAGTTCTTC | CAARGYNEQFF
TRBJ1-1 | TRBV7-6 | NA | NA | TGTGCCAGCAGCTCCACAGACGGATACACTGAAGCTTTCTTT | CASSSTDGYTEAFF
TRBJ2-7 | TRBV5-1 | NA | TRBD1 | TGCGCCAGCAGCTTGGGGGACAGGGCCTACGAGCAGTACTTC | CASSLGDRAYEQYF
TRBJ1-3 | TRBV4-1 | NA | NA | TGCGCCAGCAGCCGATCTCAGGGATACTCTGGAAACACCATATATTTT | CASSRSQGYSGNTIYF
TRBJ2-5 | TRBV11-3 | once | TRBD1 | TGTGCCAGCAGCTTAGACGGAACAGGGGGAGAGACCCAGTACTTC | CASSLDGTGGETQYF
TRBJ2-2 | TRBV28 | NA | TRBD1 | TGTGCCAGCAGTTTATCGGGTTGGGCCAGGGGGCGCTTAGGAACCGGGGAGCTGTTTTTT | CASSLSGWARGRLGTGELFF
TRBJ2-6 | TRBV6-5 | NA | NA | TGTGCCAGCAGTTCAGTGCAGGGTACTGGGGCCAACGTCCTGACTTTC | CASSSVQGTGANVLTF